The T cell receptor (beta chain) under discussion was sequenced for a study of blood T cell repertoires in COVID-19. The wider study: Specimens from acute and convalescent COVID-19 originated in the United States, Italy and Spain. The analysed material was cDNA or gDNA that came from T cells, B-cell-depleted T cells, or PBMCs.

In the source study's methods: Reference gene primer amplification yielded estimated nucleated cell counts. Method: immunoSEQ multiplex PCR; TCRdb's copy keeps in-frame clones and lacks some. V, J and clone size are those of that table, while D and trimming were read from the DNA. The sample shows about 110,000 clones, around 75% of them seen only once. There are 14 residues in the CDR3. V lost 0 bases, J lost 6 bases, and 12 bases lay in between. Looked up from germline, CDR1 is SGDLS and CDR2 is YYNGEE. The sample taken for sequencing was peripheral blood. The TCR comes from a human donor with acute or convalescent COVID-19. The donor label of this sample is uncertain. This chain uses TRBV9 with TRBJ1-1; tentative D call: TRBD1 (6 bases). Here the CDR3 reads CASSVAWGTSEAFF. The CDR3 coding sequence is TGTGCCAGCAGCGTAGCTTGGGGGACATCTGAAGCTTTCTTT.